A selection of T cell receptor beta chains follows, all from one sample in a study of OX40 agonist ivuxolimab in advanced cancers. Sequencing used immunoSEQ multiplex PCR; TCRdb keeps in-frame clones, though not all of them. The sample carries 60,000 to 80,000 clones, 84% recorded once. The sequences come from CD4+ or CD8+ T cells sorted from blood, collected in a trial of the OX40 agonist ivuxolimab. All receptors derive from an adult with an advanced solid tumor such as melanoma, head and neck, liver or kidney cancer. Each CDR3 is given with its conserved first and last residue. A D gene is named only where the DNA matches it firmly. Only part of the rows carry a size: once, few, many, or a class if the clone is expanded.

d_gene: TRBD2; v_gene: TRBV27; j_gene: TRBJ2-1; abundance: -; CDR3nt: TGTGCCAGCGGGCGGGAGGGTTACAATGAGCAGTTCTTC; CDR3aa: CASGREGYNEQFF
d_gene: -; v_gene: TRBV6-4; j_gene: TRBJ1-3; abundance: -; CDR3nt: TGTGCCAGCAGTTCTTTAAGGGATTGGCCTGGTGGAAACACCATATATTTT; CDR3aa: CASSSLRDWPGGNTIYF
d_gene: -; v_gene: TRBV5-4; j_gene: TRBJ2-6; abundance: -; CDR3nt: TGTGCCAGCAGGTGGGACCCTGGGGCCAACGTCCTGACTTTC; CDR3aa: CASRWDPGANVLTF
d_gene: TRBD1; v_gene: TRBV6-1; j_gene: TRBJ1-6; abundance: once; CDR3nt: TGTGCCAGCAGTGGGGGGACAGGTCACTACGAAACCTATAATTCACCCCTCCACTTT; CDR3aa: CASSGGTGHYETYNSPLHF
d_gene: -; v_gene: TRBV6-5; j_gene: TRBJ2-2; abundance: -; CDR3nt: TGTGCCAGCAGTCCGAGGAGGGATCACGGGGAGCTGTTTTTT; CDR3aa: CASSPRRDHGELFF
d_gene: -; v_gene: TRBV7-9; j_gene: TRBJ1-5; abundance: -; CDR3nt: TGTGCCAGCAGCTCAGGACAGAGAGGCAATCAGCCCCAGCATTTT; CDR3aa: CASSSGQRGNQPQHF
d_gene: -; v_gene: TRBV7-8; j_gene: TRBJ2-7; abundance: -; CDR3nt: TGTGCCAGCAGCCGACAGGTCTCCTACGAGCAGTACTTC; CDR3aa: CASSRQVSYEQYF
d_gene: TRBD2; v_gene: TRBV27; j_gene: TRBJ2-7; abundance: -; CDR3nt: TGTGCCAGCAACTCTCTTAGCGGGGGAACCTCCTACGAGCAGTACTTC; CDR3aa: CASNSLSGGTSYEQYF
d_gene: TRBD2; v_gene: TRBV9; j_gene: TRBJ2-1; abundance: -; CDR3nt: TGTGCCAGCAGCTTTACAACTAGCGGGAGGTACAATGAGCAGTTCTTC; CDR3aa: CASSFTTSGRYNEQFF
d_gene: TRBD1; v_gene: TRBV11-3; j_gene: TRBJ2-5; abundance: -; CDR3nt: TGTGCCAGCAGCTCCCGGTCAGGGACAGGGGGCTCGGAGACCCAGTACTTC; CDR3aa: CASSSRSGTGGSETQYF
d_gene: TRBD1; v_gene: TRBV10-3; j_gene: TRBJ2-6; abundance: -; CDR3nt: TGTGCCATCAGTGGACTACAGGGGGCTGGGGCCAACGTCCTGACTTTC; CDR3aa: CAISGLQGAGANVLTF
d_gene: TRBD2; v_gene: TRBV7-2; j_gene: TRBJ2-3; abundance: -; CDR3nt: TGTGCCAGCAGCCCTCGGACTAGCGGGAGGTTGAAGGCAGATACGCAGTATTTT; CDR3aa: CASSPRTSGRLKADTQYF
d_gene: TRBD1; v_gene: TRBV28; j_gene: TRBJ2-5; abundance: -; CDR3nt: TGTGCCAGCAGTTTAGGAAGGGGGCGAAAGAAGACCCAGTACTTC; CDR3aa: CASSLGRGRKKTQYF
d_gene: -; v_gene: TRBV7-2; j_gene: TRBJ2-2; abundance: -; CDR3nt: TGTGCCAGCAGCTTACGGGATCTTTGGTTTTTT; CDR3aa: CASSLRDLWFF
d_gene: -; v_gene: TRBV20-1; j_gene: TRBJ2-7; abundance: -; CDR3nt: TGCAGTGTTAAACAGGTGTACGAGCAGTACTTC; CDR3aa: CSVKQVYEQYF
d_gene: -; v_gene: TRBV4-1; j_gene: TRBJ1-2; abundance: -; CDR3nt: TGCGCCAGCAGCCAAGATTGGCGGATTGATGGCTACACCTTC; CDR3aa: CASSQDWRIDGYTF
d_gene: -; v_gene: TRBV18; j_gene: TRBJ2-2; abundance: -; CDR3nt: TGTGCCAGCTCACCACTGGCCGGCACCGGGGAGCTGTTTTTT; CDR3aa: CASSPLAGTGELFF
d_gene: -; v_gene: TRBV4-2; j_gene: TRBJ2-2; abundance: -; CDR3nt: TGTGCCAGCAGCTCACAGGGGGGGCTCACCGGGGAGCTGTTTTTT; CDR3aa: CASSSQGGLTGELFF
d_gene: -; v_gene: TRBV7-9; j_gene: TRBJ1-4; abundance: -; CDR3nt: TGTGCCGTACCACAAAAGGGAGCAACTAATGAAAAACTGTTTTTT; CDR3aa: CAVPQKGATNEKLFF
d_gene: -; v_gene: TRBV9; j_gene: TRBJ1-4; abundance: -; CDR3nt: TGTGCCAGCAGCGTAGACACTCAGAGTGAAAAACTGTTTTTT; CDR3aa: CASSVDTQSEKLFF
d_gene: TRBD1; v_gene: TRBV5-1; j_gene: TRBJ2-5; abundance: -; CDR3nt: TGCGCCAGCAGCTTGGCCCTGGCAGGGGGAATGGAGACCCAGTACTTC; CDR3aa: CASSLALAGGMETQYF
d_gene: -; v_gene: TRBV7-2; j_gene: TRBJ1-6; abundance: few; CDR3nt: TGTGCCAGCAGCTTAGTAGGGGGGCTGGATTCACCCCTCCACTTT; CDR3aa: CASSLVGGLDSPLHF